These 16 T cell receptor beta chains were all obtained from the same sample, sequenced in a study of T cell repertoires in cytomegalovirus infection. Each CDR3 protein gets one entry after TCRdb re-called the reads with MiXCR. Among about 89,000 distinct CDR3 sequences, approximately 32% were seen once, and the ten largest hold roughly 70%. These receptors' targets are unknown. Sequenced material: CD8+ T cells from cultured PBMCs, taken from culture after CMV antigen stimulation. These receptors all come from a human donor in good health (CMV status not recorded). Some clones in this sample may be carry-over from other donors' samples.

This CDR3 reads CASSYGYSYEQYF. CDR3 DNA sequence: TGTGCCAGCAGTTATGGGTACTCCTACGAGCAGTACTTC. V and J are TRBV6-5 and TRBJ2-7; D call uncertain. Per germline, CDR1 MNHEY and CDR2 SVGAGI. The CDR3 is made up of 13 amino acids. The germline V and J ends were trimmed by 3 bases and 0 bases, with 6 bases remaining between them.

CDR3 in DNA: TGTGCCAGCAGTATACCGGGACGGGGAACCGGGGAGCTGTTTTTT. As protein: CASSIPGRGTGELFF. V usage is TRBV12-3 or TRBV12-4 and J usage is TRBJ2-2; D is tentatively TRBD1 or TRBD2 (5 bases each). The CDR3 has 15 amino acids. Deletions cut 5 bases from V and 5 bases from J, with 15 bases between.

This clonotype was seen repeatedly, ten times or more. J is TRBJ2-1 and V is TRBV7-9; 16 bases align to TRBD2. The CDR3 is 18 amino acids. The germline CDR1 and CDR2 sequences are SEHNR and FQNEAQ (reference sequence). Trimming took 3 bases from V and 10 from J; bases not matched to a gene: 12. The CDR3 DNA reads as TGTGCCAGCAGCTTCCCGGGACTAGCGGGGGGGCCGGGGTGGGAGCAGTTCTTC. Translation gives CASSFPGLAGGPGWEQFF.

DNA for the CDR3: TGTGCCAGCAACCATCTGGGGGTCATCAATTCACCCCTCCACTTT. Residues: CASNHLGVINSPLHF. V gene TRBV7-2 combines with J gene TRBJ1-6, with D possibly being TRBD1 (5 bases). The CDR3 is 15 residues long. Germline V CDR1 and CDR2: SGHTA, FQGNSA. Trimming removed 7 bases from V and 7 bases from J, with 17 bases in between.

J is TRBJ1-5 and V is TRBV19; D may be TRBD1 (6 bases). V was shortened by 3 bases and J by 3 bases, with 9 bases between the two germline ends. This CDR3 has 14 amino acids. Germline V gene data show CDR1 as LNHDA and CDR2 as SQIVND (reference sequence). The CDR3 nucleotides read TGTGCCAGTAGTATCAGGGGCCCCAATCAGCCCCAGCATTTT. Its translation is CASSIRGPNQPQHF.

The chain employs TRBV6-6 and TRBJ2-7, with 7 positions matching TRBD1. The germline V gene has CDR1 MNHNY and CDR2 SVGAGI (reference sequence). The length of the CDR3 is 15 residues. The V gene end was trimmed by 2 bases and the J gene end by 1 base; junction bases not matched to a gene: 5. The CDR3 loop reads CASSYHGTESYEQYF. DNA for the CDR3: TGTGCCAGCAGTTACCACGGGACAGAATCCTACGAGCAGTACTTC.

There are a few counts of this clonotype. J is TRBJ1-1 and V is TRBV6-5; tentative D call: TRBD1 (6 bases). CDR1 and CDR2 (germline): MNHEY, SVGAGI. V lost 6 bases and J 5 bases, leaving 22 bases between the germline ends. The CDR3 extends over 16 amino acids. DNA of the CDR3: TGTGCCAGCAGCTCGACCCTATCAGGGGTAGGGACTGAAGCTTTCTTT. Its protein is CASSSTLSGVGTEAFF.

At least ten counts were recorded for this clonotype. This rearrangement joins TRBV7-3 to TRBJ2-1, with 8 bases that match TRBD2. The germline gives CDR1 SGHTA, CDR2 FQGTGA. The CDR3 covers 17 residues. The V and J ends lost 2 bases and 0 bases, in that order; junction bases with no gene match: 6. CDR3 protein: CASSLEWRGASYNEQFF. The CDR3 region has the DNA TGTGCCAGCAGCTTAGAGTGGCGGGGGGCCTCCTACAATGAGCAGTTCTTC.

This clonotype appeared a few times. CDR3 in DNA: TGTGCCAGCAGCTTGGTTGGGGGGGACGAGCAGTACTTC. It translates to CASSLVGGDEQYF. The chain combines TRBV5-5 with TRBJ2-7; 7 bases fit TRBD2. The length of the CDR3 is 13 residues. Germline assignment: CDR1 SGHKS and CDR2 YYEKEE (reference sequence). V lost 0 bases to trimming and J lost 5 bases; unmatched junction nucleotides: 2.

This clonotype was seen ten or more times. V gene TRBV7-2 combines with J gene TRBJ1-6; TRBD1 matches 7 bases. The CDR3 length is 14 residues. CDR1 and CDR2 from the germline V gene are SGHTA and FQGNSA. Losses at the gene ends were 6 bases for V and 6 bases for J; bases not matched to a gene: 5. The CDR3 bases are TGTGCCAGCAGATACGGGGACAGTAATTCACCCCTCCACTTT. This encodes CASRYGDSNSPLHF.

The CDR3 sequence: CASSLQTTNTGELFF. The CDR3 DNA reads as TGTGCCAGCAGTTTGCAGACCACGAACACCGGGGAGCTGTTTTTT. The chain joins TRBV27 to TRBJ2-2; unclear D gene. CDR3 size: 15 residues. Between the trimmed V and J ends, which lost 3 bases and 0 bases, there was a span of 8 bases. Germline CDR1 reads MNHEY; CDR2 reads SMNVEV (reference sequence).

This clonotype was seen a few times. CDR3 amino acids: CASSVGATGDSPLHF. CDR3 bases: TGTGCCAGCAGCGTAGGCGCGACAGGGGATTCACCCCTCCACTTT. The chain has TRBV9 and TRBJ1-6; 8 bases are shared with TRBD1. This CDR3 contains 15 residues. CDR1 and CDR2 from the germline V gene are SGDLS and YYNGEE. Trimming cost V 0 bases and J 8 bases; bases outside gene matches: 4.

J is TRBJ1-4 and V is TRBV6-5; TRBD1 might be the D (6 bases). Trimming took off 0 bases at V and 5 bases at J, with 10 bases between the two ends. This CDR3 comprises 15 residues. Germline CDR1 and CDR2: MNHEY and SVGAGI. For the CDR3, the DNA is TGTGCCAGCAGTTACTCGGGAGGGGGGAATGAAAAACTGTTTTTT. It specifies CASSYSGGGNEKLFF.

The sample holds a few counts of this clonotype. The rearrangement joins TRBV12-3 or TRBV12-4 to TRBJ2-7; maybe TRBD2 (6 bases). Trimming shortened V by 10 bases and J by 7 bases, and 14 bases separated the two germline ends. The CDR3 loop spans 11 amino acids. The CDR3 bases are TGTGCCATACGGTTTGGGAGGGAGCAGTACTTC. Amino acids: CAIRFGREQYF.

The rearrangement joins TRBV5-1 to TRBJ1-1; no clear D gene. Germline V CDR1 and CDR2: SGHRS, YFSETQ. The V and J ends lost 0 bases and 1 base respectively, with 7 bases between them. The CDR3 sequence is 14 residues long. The CDR3: CASSLEMGNTEAFF. The CDR3 DNA reads as TGCGCCAGCAGCTTGGAAATGGGGAACACTGAAGCTTTCTTT.

This clonotype has only a few counts. The chain is built from TRBV5-1 and TRBJ1-2; 7 nucleotides match TRBD1. The length of the CDR3 is 16 residues. CDR1 is SGHRS, CDR2 YFSETQ, per germline. Trimming at V came to 0 bases and at J to 4 bases, leaving 9 bases not matched to a gene. The CDR3, as DNA: TGCGCCAGCAGCTTGGCCGCAGGGGGTACCCTCTATGGCTACACCTTC. Protein: CASSLAAGGTLYGYTF.